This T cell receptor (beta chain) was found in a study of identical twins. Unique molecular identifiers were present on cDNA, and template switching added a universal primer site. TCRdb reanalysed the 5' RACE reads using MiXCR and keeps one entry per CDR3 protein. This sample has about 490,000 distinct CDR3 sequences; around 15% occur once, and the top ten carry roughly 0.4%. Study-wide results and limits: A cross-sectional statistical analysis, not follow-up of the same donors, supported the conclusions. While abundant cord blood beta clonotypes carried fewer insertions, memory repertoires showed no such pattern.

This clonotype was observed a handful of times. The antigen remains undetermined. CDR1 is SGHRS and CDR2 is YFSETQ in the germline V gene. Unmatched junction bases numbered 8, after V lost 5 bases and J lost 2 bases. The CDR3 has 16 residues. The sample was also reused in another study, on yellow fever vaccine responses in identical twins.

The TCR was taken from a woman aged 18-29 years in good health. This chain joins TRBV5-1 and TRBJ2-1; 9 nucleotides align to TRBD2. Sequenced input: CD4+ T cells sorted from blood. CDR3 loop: CASREFSSGAYNEQFF. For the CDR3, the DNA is TGCGCCAGCAGGGAGTTTTCTAGCGGGGCCTACAATGAGCAGTTCTTC.